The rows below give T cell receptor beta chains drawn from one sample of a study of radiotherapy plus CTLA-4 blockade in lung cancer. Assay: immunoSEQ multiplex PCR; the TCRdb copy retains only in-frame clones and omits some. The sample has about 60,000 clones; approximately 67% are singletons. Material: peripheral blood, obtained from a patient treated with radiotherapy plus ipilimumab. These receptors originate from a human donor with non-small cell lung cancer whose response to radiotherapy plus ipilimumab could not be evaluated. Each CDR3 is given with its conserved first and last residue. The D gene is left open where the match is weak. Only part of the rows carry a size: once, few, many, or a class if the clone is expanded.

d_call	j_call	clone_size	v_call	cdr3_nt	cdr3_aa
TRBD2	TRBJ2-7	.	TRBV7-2	TGTGCCAGCAGCTCCCAAGGGGGGACTAGCGGGGTAAGCCTATACGAGCAGTACTTC	CASSSQGGTSGVSLYEQYF
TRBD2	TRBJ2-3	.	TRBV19	TGTGCCAGTAGTGACGAGCGGGAGGGCCGGGATACGCAGTATTTT	CASSDEREGRDTQYF
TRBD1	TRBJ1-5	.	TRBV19	TGTGCCAGTAGGAAAACAGGGGATAGCAATCAGCCCCAGCATTTT	CASRKTGDSNQPQHF
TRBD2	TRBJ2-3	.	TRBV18	TGTGCCAGCTCACCGAGTTTCTTAGGACTAGCGGGCACCACAGATACGCAGTATTTT	CASSPSFLGLAGTTDTQYF
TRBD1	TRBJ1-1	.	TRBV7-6	TGTGCCAGCACTACAGGGGGCGCGGAAGCTTTCTTT	CASTTGGAEAFF
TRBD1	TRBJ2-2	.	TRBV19	TGTGCCAGTAGGAAGAGGGGACAGGGGGCAGACACCGGGGAGCTGTTTTTT	CASRKRGQGADTGELFF
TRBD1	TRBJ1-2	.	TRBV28	TGTGCCAGCAGGCCCCCGGGACAGGGGATCTATGGCTACACCTTC	CASRPPGQGIYGYTF
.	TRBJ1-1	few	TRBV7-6	TGTGCCAGCAGCTTAAGCCACGCGAGTACTGAAGCTTTCTTT	CASSLSHASTEAFF
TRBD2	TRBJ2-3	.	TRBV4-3	TGCGCCAGCAGCCAACTAGCGGACCTCAGCACAGATACGCAGTATTTT	CASSQLADLSTDTQYF
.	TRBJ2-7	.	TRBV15	TGTGCCACCAGTACCGGGACACTAAACTACGAGCAGTACTTC	CATSTGTLNYEQYF
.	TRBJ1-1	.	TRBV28	TGTGCCAGCATCCCGCCGGGGTTCGTGAACACTGAAGCTTTCTTT	CASIPPGFVNTEAFF
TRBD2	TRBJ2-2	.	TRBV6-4	TGTGCCAGCAGAGGACTAGCGGGAGGGGACACCGGGGAGCTGTTTTTT	CASRGLAGGDTGELFF
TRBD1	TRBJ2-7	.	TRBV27	TGTGCCAGCAGGACCGACAGGGCCGGAGGCTCCTACGAGCAGTACTTC	CASRTDRAGGSYEQYF
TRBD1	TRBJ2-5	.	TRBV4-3	TGCGCCAGCAGCCAAGATGGGGACAGGGGAAAAGAGACCCAGTACTTC	CASSQDGDRGKETQYF
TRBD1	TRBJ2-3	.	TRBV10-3	TGTGCCATAAAGGGACAGGGGAACACAGATACGCAGTATTTT	CAIKGQGNTDTQYF
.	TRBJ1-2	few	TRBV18	TGTGCCAGCTCACCAGCTGAGGGTAGAGGTAGCTACACCTTC	CASSPAEGRGSYTF
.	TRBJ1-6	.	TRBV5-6	TGTGCCAGCAGCTTCCGGACTACTGATTCACCCCTCCACTTT	CASSFRTTDSPLHF
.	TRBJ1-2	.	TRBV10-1	TGCGCCAGCAGTGCCGGGACATCTAACCTCCATGGCTACACCTTC	CASSAGTSNLHGYTF
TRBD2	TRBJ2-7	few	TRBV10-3	TGTGCCATCAGGCCCTTAGCGGGCCACTACGAGCAGTACTTC	CAIRPLAGHYEQYF
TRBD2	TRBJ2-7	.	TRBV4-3	TGCGCCAGCAGCCAAGATCCAGCGGGGGGGCCCTACGAGCAGTACTTC	CASSQDPAGGPYEQYF
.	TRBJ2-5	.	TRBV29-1	TGCAGCGCTCGTGAGAGCCGTAGTGCCCAAGAGACCCAGTACTTC	CSARESRSAQETQYF
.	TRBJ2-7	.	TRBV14	TGTGCCAGCAGCCGGGGAGCTTTCTACGAGCAGTACTTC	CASSRGAFYEQYF
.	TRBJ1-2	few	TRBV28	TGTGCCAGCAGTTCCCCGGGAGGTAACTATGGCTACACCTTC	CASSSPGGNYGYTF
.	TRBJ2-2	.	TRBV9	TGTGCCAGCAGCGTAGGTAGCTCCGGGGAGCTGTTTTTT	CASSVGSSGELFF
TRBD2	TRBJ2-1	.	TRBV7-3	TGTGCCAGCAGCCCCCACTCCGCGCCTAGCGGGAGAATCCTCAATGAGCAGTTCTTC	CASSPHSAPSGRILNEQFF
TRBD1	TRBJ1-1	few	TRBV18	TGTGCCAGCTCACCTATCAGGGACAGGTGGAACACTGAAGCTTTCTTT	CASSPIRDRWNTEAFF
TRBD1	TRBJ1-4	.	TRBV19	TGTGCCAGTAGTCGGGACAGATATGAAAAACTGTTTTTT	CASSRDRYEKLFF
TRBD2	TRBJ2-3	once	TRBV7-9	TGTGCCAGCAGTCTAGCGGGGGTAGATACGCAGTATTTT	CASSLAGVDTQYF
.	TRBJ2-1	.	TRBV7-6	TGTGCCAGCAGCTTATATGCAGACAATGAGCAGTTCTTC	CASSLYADNEQFF
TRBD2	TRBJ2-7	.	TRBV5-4	TGTGCCAGCAGCTTCTACGGGGGGGACGAGCAGTACTTC	CASSFYGGDEQYF
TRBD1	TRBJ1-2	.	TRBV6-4	TGTGCCAGCAGTGAAACTAGGGACAGTACTTGGGGCTACACCTTC	CASSETRDSTWGYTF
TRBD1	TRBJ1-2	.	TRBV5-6	TGTGCCAGCAGCTTCGACAGGGTATCGTTCGGCTACACCTTC	CASSFDRVSFGYTF
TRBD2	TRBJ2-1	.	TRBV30	TGTGCCTGGACCCCCTCTGGGACTAGCGGGACCTACAATGAGCAGTTCTTC	CAWTPSGTSGTYNEQFF
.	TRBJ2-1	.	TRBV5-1	TGCGCCAGCAGCTCCTTCGGGGGGCCCTTCAATGAGCAGTTCTTC	CASSSFGGPFNEQFF
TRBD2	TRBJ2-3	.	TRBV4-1	TGCGCCAGCAGGTGGCGGGAGGCTACAGATACGCAGTATTTT	CASRWREATDTQYF
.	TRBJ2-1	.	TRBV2	TGTGCCAGCGGCGGTAGTAGCTATGAGCAGTTCTTC	CASGGSSYEQFF
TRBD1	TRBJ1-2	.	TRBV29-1	TGCAGCGTGAGACAGGGCCGAGATGGCTACACCTTC	CSVRQGRDGYTF
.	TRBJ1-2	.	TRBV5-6	TGTGCCAGCAGTGGGGGCATCTCATCTAACTATGGCTACACCTTC	CASSGGISSNYGYTF
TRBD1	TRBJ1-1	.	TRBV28	TGTGCCAGCAGCCCAGGGGGCATGAACACTGAAGCTTTCTTT	CASSPGGMNTEAFF
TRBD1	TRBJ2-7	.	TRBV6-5	TGTGCCAGCAGACGAGACAGGGAGAGCTCCTACGAGCAGTACTTC	CASRRDRESSYEQYF
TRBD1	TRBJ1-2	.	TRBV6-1	TGTGCCAGCAGCGACAGGGCTAACTATGGCTACACCTTC	CASSDRANYGYTF
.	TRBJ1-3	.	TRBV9	TGTGCCAGCAGCACCCTGGGCGGGGTTGGAAACACCATATATTTT	CASSTLGGVGNTIYF
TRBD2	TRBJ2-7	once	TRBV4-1	TGCGCCAGCAGCCGCCGACTAGCGGAGGACTACGAGCAGTACTTC	CASSRRLAEDYEQYF
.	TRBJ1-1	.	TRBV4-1	TGCGCCAGCAGCCAAGATCACGGTTTAGGGAGACGTAACACTGAAGCTTTCTTT	CASSQDHGLGRRNTEAFF
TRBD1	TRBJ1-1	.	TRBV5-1	TGCGCCAGCAGCTTGGCCGACAGGGGGCAGGGGGGGAACACTGAAGCTTTCTTT	CASSLADRGQGGNTEAFF
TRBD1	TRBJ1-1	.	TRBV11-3	TGTGCCAGCAGCTTAGGACAGGGGAACACTGAAGCTTTCTTT	CASSLGQGNTEAFF
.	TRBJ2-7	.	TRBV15	TGTGCCACCAGCAGAGTGTGGTCCCCGTCCTACGAGCAGTACTTC	CATSRVWSPSYEQYF
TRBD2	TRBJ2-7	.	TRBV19	TGTGCCAGTAGTGGAGGGACTAGCGGATCCCTCTACGAGCAGTACTTC	CASSGGTSGSLYEQYF
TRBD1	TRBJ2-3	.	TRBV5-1	TGCGCCAGCAGCTTGGGACAGGGGGCCACAGATACGCAGTATTTT	CASSLGQGATDTQYF
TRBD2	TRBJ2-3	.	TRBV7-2	TGTGCCAGCAGCTCAGCGGGGCACCCGACAGATACGCAGTATTTT	CASSSAGHPTDTQYF
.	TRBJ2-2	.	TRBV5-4	TGTGCCAGCAGCTTGGACAGCACCGGGGAGCTGTTTTTT	CASSLDSTGELFF
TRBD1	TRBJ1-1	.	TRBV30	TGTGCCTGGAGGACAGGGTTGGCTGAAGCTTTCTTT	CAWRTGLAEAFF